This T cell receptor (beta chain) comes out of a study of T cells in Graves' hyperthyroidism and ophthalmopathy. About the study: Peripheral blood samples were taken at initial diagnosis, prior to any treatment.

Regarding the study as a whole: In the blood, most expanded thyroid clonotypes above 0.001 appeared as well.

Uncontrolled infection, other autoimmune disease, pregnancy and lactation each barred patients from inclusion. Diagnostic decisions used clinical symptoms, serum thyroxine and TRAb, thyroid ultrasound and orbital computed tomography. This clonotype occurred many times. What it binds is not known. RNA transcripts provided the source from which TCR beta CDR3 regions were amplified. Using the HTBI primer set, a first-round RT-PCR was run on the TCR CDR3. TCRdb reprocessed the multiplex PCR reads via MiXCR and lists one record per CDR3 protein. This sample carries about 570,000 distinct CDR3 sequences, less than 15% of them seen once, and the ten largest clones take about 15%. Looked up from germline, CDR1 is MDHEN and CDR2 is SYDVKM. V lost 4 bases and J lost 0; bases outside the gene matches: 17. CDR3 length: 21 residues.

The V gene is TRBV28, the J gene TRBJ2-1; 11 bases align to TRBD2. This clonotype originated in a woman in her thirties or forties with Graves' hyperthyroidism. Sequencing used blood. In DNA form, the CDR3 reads TGTGCCAGCAGTTCGAACCCGGAGGCTAGCGGGAGGTTGAGCTCCTACAATGAGCAGTTCTTC. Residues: CASSSNPEASGRLSSYNEQFF.